These 28 T cell receptor beta chains were sequenced from one sample in a study of T-cell memory formation after mild COVID-19. TCRdb itself ran the 5' RACE reads through MiXCR, one entry per CDR3 protein. In the table there are around 430,000 distinct CDR3 sequences, roughly 15% of which are singletons. The specimen was PBMCs or a T cell subset sorted from them (not recorded which). The source of these receptors is a man aged 18 to 29 who had mild COVID-19 (a few samples of this study predate the infection). Cell type and time point are not known.

The rearrangement links TRBV7-2 to TRBJ2-7; TRBD1 is a possible D gene (5 bases). Germline V CDR1 and CDR2: SGHTA, FQGNSA. Trimming took 1 base from V and 2 from J, leaving 15 bases between them. CDR3 length equals 16 residues. CDR3 loop: CASSLVARATAYEQYF. Written as DNA, the CDR3 is TGTGCCAGCAGCTTAGTAGCCAGGGCAACGGCCTACGAGCAGTACTTC.

In its sample, this clonotype was seen a few times. The rearrangement links TRBV2 to TRBJ2-1; tentatively, D is TRBD2 (6 bases). With 7 bases removed from V and 8 bases from J, the gap between germline ends came to 24 bases. The CDR3 has 16 residues. Per germline, CDR1 SNHLY and CDR2 FYNNEI. This chain's CDR3 is CASKEKETQGGHEQFF. CDR3 DNA sequence: TGTGCCAGCAAGGAAAAGGAGACCCAAGGAGGGCATGAGCAGTTCTTC.

The chain links TRBV6-5 to TRBJ2-3, with D tentatively TRBD1 or TRBD2 (5 bases each). The CDR3 extends over 16 amino acids. CDR1 and CDR2 from the germline V gene are MNHEY and SVGAGI. V shed 6 bases and J shed 0 bases, with 16 bases lying between them. The CDR3 spells CASSWGPGASTDTQYF. CDR3 DNA: TGTGCCAGCAGCTGGGGCCCCGGGGCTAGCACAGATACGCAGTATTTT.

This clonotype was observed many times. The chain recombines TRBV20-1 with TRBJ2-5; 9 nucleotides agree with TRBD1. Germline V CDR1 and CDR2: DFQATT, SNEGSKA (reference sequence). The CDR3 sequence is 14 residues long. V shed 0 bases and J 5 bases; nucleotides not matched to a gene: 4. In DNA, the CDR3 is TGCAGTGCTAGAGATCAAGGGACAGGGGAGACCCAGTACTTC. Its translation is CSARDQGTGETQYF.

This clonotype was seen a few times. The chain employs TRBV29-1 and TRBJ2-3; 11 bases match TRBD2. This CDR3 region has 15 residues. Germline CDR1 reads SQVTM; CDR2 reads ANQGSEA. V gave up 4 bases and J gave up 2 bases; unmatched junction bases: 5. The CDR3 protein is CSVARLAGPTDTQYF. CDR3 sequence (DNA): TGCAGCGTTGCCAGACTAGCGGGACCCACAGATACGCAGTATTTT.

This clonotype was observed a handful of times. V is TRBV12-3 or TRBV12-4 and J is TRBJ1-2; 10 nucleotides line up with TRBD1. The CDR3 runs 13 residues. Trimming removed 5 bases from V and 13 bases from J; junction bases left unmatched: 10. The CDR3 region has the DNA TGTGCCAGCAGTCCCGGGACAGGGGTTCTGGGCACCTTC. This codes for CASSPGTGVLGTF.

CDR3 sequence reads: CASSFGQGILETQYF. DNA for the CDR3: TGTGCCAGCAGCTTCGGACAGGGGATTTTAGAGACCCAGTACTTC. The V call is TRBV9, the J call TRBJ2-5, with TRBD1 matching 9 bases. The CDR3 is 15 amino acids. Germline values: CDR1 SGDLS, CDR2 YYNGEE. With 4 bases clipped from V and 4 bases from J, the junction kept 8 bases outside the gene matches.

The rearrangement uses TRBV7-2 and TRBJ1-5, with D unclear. Trimming shortened V by 3 bases and J by 0 bases, and 6 bases separated the two germline ends. Germline-derived CDR1 and CDR2 are SGHTA and FQGNSA. The CDR3 is 14 amino acids. CDR3 in amino acids: CASSFTASNQPQHF. CDR3 sequence (DNA): TGTGCCAGCAGCTTTACAGCTAGCAATCAGCCCCAGCATTTT.

In its sample, this clonotype was seen once. The CDR3 nucleotides are TGTGCCAGCAGCCTCAGTCACATGAACACTGAAGCTTTCTTT. Its protein product is CASSLSHMNTEAFF. J is TRBJ1-1 and V is TRBV3-1; no clear D gene. The V end was cut by 4 bases, the J end by 0 bases, with 9 bases between. Germline V gives CDR1 LGHDT, CDR2 YNNKEL (reference sequence). This CDR3 has 14 amino acids.

This clonotype was seen a few times. This chain links TRBV19 with TRBJ2-7; tentatively, D is TRBD1 or TRBD2 (5 bases each). V lost 4 bases and J 1 base, leaving 14 bases between the germline ends. The CDR3 covers 15 residues. Looked up from germline, CDR1 is LNHDA and CDR2 is SQIVND (reference sequence). CDR3 DNA sequence: TGTGCCAGTAGTAATGAGTGGGGGATATCCTACGAGCAGTACTTC. It translates to CASSNEWGISYEQYF.

This clonotype was seen more than once but under ten times. This chain connects TRBV6-5 to TRBJ2-5; no reliable D call. The V end was cut by 6 bases, the J end by 2 bases, with 13 bases between. The CDR3 runs to 14 residues. CDR1 is MNHEY, CDR2 SVGAGI, per germline. This CDR3 reads CASSQSMGQETQYF. CDR3 DNA sequence: TGTGCCAGCAGCCAATCAATGGGTCAAGAGACCCAGTACTTC.

The CDR3 reads CASSQDDDRFSGNTIYF. DNA of the CDR3: TGCGCCAGCAGCCAAGACGATGACAGGTTCTCTGGAAACACCATATATTTT. This chain links TRBV4-1 with TRBJ1-3, with D tentatively TRBD1 (6 bases). The CDR3 totals 17 residues. The V gene's germline CDR1 is MGHRA and CDR2 YSYEKL. The ends were cut back, 0 bases at V and 0 bases at J, with 12 bases in the middle.

This clonotype showed up just a few times. V is TRBV6-2 or TRBV6-3 and J is TRBJ1-1; D is uncertain. CDR1 and CDR2 (germline): MNHEY, SVGEGT. The CDR3 is 12 residues long. Trimming took off 6 bases at V and 1 base at J, with 6 bases between the two ends. The CDR3 bases are TGTGCCAGCAGGACAACGAACACTGAAGCTTTCTTT. This gives the protein CASRTTNTEAFF.

The chain uses TRBV20-1 and TRBJ2-7; the match to TRBD2 covers 10 bases. V lost 5 bases and J lost 3; bases outside the gene matches: 4. The CDR3 has 13 residues. The V gene's germline CDR1 is DFQATT and CDR2 SNEGSKA (reference sequence). The CDR3 sequence is CSAVSGGNYEQYV. CDR3 sequence (DNA): TGCAGTGCTGTTAGCGGGGGGAACTACGAGCAGTACGTC.

The rearrangement links TRBV4-2 to TRBJ1-1; 8 nucleotides line up with TRBD1. CDR1 is LGHNA and CDR2 is YNFKEQ in the germline V gene. V lost 1 base to trimming and J lost 1 base; unmatched junction nucleotides: 5. The CDR3 sequence is 16 residues long. The CDR3 protein is CASSQVLGTGNTEAFF. The CDR3 bases are TGTGCCAGCAGCCAAGTGTTAGGGACAGGGAACACTGAAGCTTTCTTT.

V usage is TRBV7-9 and J usage is TRBJ2-5, with D uncertain. Germline values: CDR1 SEHNR, CDR2 FQNEAQ (reference sequence). The CDR3 has 15 residues. Trimming took 1 base from V and 5 from J, leaving 14 bases between them. The CDR3 coding sequence is TGTGCCAGCAGCTTAGGGTGGACGGGTAATGAGACCCAGTACTTC. Residues: CASSLGWTGNETQYF.

The rearrangement joins TRBV5-4 to TRBJ2-7; D unclear. The CDR3 has 13 residues. Between the trimmed V and J ends, which lost 1 base and 1 base, there was a span of 6 bases. Germline V gene sequence: CDR1 SGHNT, CDR2 YYREEE (reference sequence). Here the CDR3 reads CASSLWTSYEQYF. CDR3 nucleotides: TGTGCCAGCAGCTTGTGGACGTCCTACGAGCAGTACTTC. The full variable domain, in which reference TRBV5-4 and TRBJ2-7 provide the parts outside the CDR3, is ETGVTQSPTHLIKTRGQQVTLRCSSQSGHNTVSWYQQALGQGPQFIFQYYREEENGRGNFPPRFSGLQFPNYSSELNVNALELDDSALYLCASSLWTSYEQYFGPGTRLTVT.

The chain has TRBV6-5 and TRBJ1-2, with D tentatively TRBD1 (5 bases). V was cut by 6 bases and J by 4 bases, with 15 bases left in between. Germline V gene sequence: CDR1 MNHEY, CDR2 SVGAGI. This CDR3 region has 14 residues. In DNA form, the CDR3 reads TGTGCCAGCAGCCCCCAGGCCGGGGGCTATGGCTACACCTTC. It codes for CASSPQAGGYGYTF.

The sample holds a few counts of this clonotype. The chain employs TRBV29-1 and TRBJ2-5, with TRBD1 matching 9 bases. Germline V gene sequence: CDR1 SQVTM, CDR2 ANQGSEA. V shed 2 bases and J 4 bases; nucleotides not matched to a gene: 11. CDR3 length equals 16 residues. The CDR3 is CSVESRWGQGAETQYF. The CDR3 bases are TGCAGCGTTGAAAGTAGATGGGGACAGGGCGCAGAGACCCAGTACTTC.

Only a few counts were recorded for this clonotype. The rearrangement links TRBV15 to TRBJ2-2; D uncertain. V dropped 1 base and J dropped 3 bases, with 6 bases sitting between them. CDR3 size: 14 residues. Germline CDR1 is LNHNV and CDR2 is YYDKDF (reference sequence). The CDR3 coding sequence is TGTGCCACCAGCAGAGCGGAGTACACCGGGGAGCTGTTTTTT. Translation: CATSRAEYTGELFF.

The genes are TRBV29-1 and TRBJ1-3, with TRBD1 identical over 10 bases. The junction had 5 bases not matched to a gene; V was cut back by 6 bases and J by 3 bases. In germline, CDR1 is SQVTM, CDR2 ANQGSEA. The CDR3 runs to 14 residues. The CDR3 DNA reads TGCAGCGTAGAGACAGGGGGCTTTGGAAACACCATATATTTT. Protein sequence: CSVETGGFGNTIYF.

This clonotype was seen many times. The chain uses TRBV7-2 and TRBJ2-3; perhaps TRBD1 as D (5 bases). CDR3 length: 13 amino acids. Germline V gene lookup returns CDR1 SGHTA and CDR2 FQGNSA. Trimming removed 3 bases from V and 2 bases from J, with 6 bases in between. The CDR3 here is CASSLDITDTQYF. The CDR3 DNA reads TGTGCCAGCAGCTTGGACATCACAGATACGCAGTATTTT.

The chain uses TRBV15 and TRBJ2-3; 7 bases align to TRBD1. V lost 5 bases to trimming and J lost 5 bases; unmatched junction nucleotides: 13. Germline assignment: CDR1 LNHNV and CDR2 YYDKDF (reference sequence). CDR3 length: 16 residues. Here the CDR3 DNA reads TGTGCCACCAGCGGTCACAGGGGCGGAGGAGAAGATACGCAGTATTTT. It specifies CATSGHRGGGEDTQYF.

This clonotype was seen a few times. The chain recombines TRBV10-3 with TRBJ1-6; perhaps TRBD1 as D (5 bases). Germline lookup yields CDR1 ENHRY and CDR2 SYGVKD. This CDR3 has 12 residues. Trimming shortened V by 11 bases and J by 5 bases, and 10 bases separated the two germline ends. The CDR3 here is CALGANNSPLHF. DNA of the CDR3: TGTGCCCTCGGGGCCAATAATTCACCCCTCCACTTT.

The CDR3 DNA reads as TGCAGCGCCGCGAATCACTATGGCTACACCTTC. Translation gives CSAANHYGYTF. This rearrangement joins TRBV29-1 to TRBJ1-2; D is undetermined. V lost 7 bases to trimming and J lost 3 bases, with 9 bases between them. Looked up from germline, CDR1 is SQVTM and CDR2 is ANQGSEA. The CDR3 has 11 amino acids.

The chain is built from TRBV7-8 and TRBJ2-7, with a tentative D call TRBD1 (6 bases). The ends were cut back, 5 bases at V and 2 bases at J, with 16 bases in the middle. The CDR3 length is 15 residues. Looked up from germline, CDR1 is SGHVS and CDR2 is FQNEAQ. The CDR3 loop is CASSEKRQEPYEQYV. The DNA of the CDR3 is TGTGCCAGCAGCGAAAAGCGACAGGAACCCTACGAGCAGTACGTC.

The chain combines TRBV5-6 with TRBJ1-1, with D unresolved. Between the trimmed V and J ends, which lost 3 bases and 3 bases, there was a span of 6 bases. Germline-derived CDR1 and CDR2 are SGHDT and YYEEEE. CDR3 length: 12 residues. The CDR3 sequence: CASSSYDTEAFF. The DNA of the CDR3 is TGTGCCAGCAGCTCATATGACACTGAAGCTTTCTTT.

This clonotype was detected a few times. CDR3 sequence reads: CASSSLMSGAYNEQFF. The CDR3 DNA is TGTGCCAGCAGCTCTCTTATGAGCGGGGCCTACAATGAGCAGTTCTTC. The chain is built from TRBV7-3 and TRBJ2-1, with 7 bases aligning to TRBD2. In germline, CDR1 is SGHTA, CDR2 FQGTGA. J lost 2 bases, V lost 4 bases, and 8 bases had no gene match. This CDR3 has 16 residues. Combining the CDR3 with reference TRBV7-3 and TRBJ2-1 gives the whole variable domain GAGVSQTPSNKVTEKGKYVELRCDPISGHTALYWYRQSLGQGPEFLIYFQGTGAADDSGLPNDRFFAVRPEGSVSTLKIQRTERGDSAVYLCASSSLMSGAYNEQFFGPGTRLTVL.